This T cell receptor (beta chain) is drawn from a study of T cells in Graves' hyperthyroidism and ophthalmopathy. RNA transcripts gave rise to amplified TCR beta CDR3 regions. The HTBI primer set drove a first-round RT-PCR of the TCR CDR3. TCRdb ran MiXCR on the multiplex PCR reads and lists one entry per CDR3 protein. The data hold 500,000 to 700,000 distinct CDR3 sequences, with 16% observed a single time. This clonotype has ten or more counts. V was clipped by 1 base and J by 2 bases, with 15 bases between them. The CDR3 extends over 16 amino acids. The germline gives CDR1 SGHAT, CDR2 FQNNGV. The chain joins TRBV11-2 to TRBJ2-7; tentative D call: TRBD1 (6 bases). The sequencing input was blood. This clonotype was obtained from a woman between 18 and 29 years old with Graves' hyperthyroidism. The CDR3, as DNA: TGTGCCAGCAGCTTAGTGGGGGCGCCAGGGGCCTACGAGCAGTACTTC. This translates into CASSLVGAPGAYEQYF.